This T cell receptor (beta chain) was recorded in a study of vaccination and CD4 T cells after COVID-19. Study-wide results and caveats: Early timepoints after natural infection were not analyzed in these convalescent patients. Spike mono-reactive clones accounted for 304 of the 307 vaccine-specific clones found in convalescent patients.

In regard to this clonotype: Its antigen is not identified.

The CDR3 contains 12 residues. Germline values: CDR1 DFQATT, CDR2 SNEGSKA (reference sequence). The treatment denotes: 10-day PBMC culture with coronavirus spike peptide pools or control peptides (ViraFEST assay). ViraFEST sequenced TCRs after peptide-pool expansion of antigen-specific T cells. Researchers reported culturing 2 million or so PBMCs per well with approximately 10 IU/ml IL-2 and approximately 10 ug/ml peptide pools. Scientists ran DNA taken from cultured CD4+ T cells through the Oncomine TCR Beta short-read assay for sequencing. TCRdb ran MiXCR on the PCR reads and lists one entry per CDR3 protein. The sample lists 10,000 to 12,000 distinct CDR3 sequences, under 80% occurring once.

This TCR came from a human donor who had recovered from COVID-19. Material: CD4+ T cells from blood, cultured in vitro. The V call is TRBV20-1, the J call TRBJ1-2; TRBD1 is a possible D gene (6 bases). CDR3 amino acids: CRWGLVDYGYTF. The CDR3 nucleotides are TGCAGGTGGGGGCTCGTTGACTATGGCTACACCTTC.